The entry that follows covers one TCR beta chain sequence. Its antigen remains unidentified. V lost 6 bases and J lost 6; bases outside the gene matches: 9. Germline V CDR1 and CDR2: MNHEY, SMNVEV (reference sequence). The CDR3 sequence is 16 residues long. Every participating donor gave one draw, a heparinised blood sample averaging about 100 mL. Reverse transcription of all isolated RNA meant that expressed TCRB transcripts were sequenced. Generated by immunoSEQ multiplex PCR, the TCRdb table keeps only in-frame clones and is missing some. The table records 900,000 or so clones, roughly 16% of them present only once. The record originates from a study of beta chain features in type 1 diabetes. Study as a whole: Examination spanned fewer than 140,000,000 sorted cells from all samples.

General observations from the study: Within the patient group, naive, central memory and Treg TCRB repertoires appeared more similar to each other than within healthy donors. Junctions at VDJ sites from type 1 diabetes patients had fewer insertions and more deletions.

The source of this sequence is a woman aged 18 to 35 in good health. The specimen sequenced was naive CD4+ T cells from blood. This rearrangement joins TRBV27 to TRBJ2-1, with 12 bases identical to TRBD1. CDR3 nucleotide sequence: TGTGCCAGCAGCCCCGCTGGGACAGGGGGCCTCAATGAGCAGTTCTTC. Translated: CASSPAGTGGLNEQFF.